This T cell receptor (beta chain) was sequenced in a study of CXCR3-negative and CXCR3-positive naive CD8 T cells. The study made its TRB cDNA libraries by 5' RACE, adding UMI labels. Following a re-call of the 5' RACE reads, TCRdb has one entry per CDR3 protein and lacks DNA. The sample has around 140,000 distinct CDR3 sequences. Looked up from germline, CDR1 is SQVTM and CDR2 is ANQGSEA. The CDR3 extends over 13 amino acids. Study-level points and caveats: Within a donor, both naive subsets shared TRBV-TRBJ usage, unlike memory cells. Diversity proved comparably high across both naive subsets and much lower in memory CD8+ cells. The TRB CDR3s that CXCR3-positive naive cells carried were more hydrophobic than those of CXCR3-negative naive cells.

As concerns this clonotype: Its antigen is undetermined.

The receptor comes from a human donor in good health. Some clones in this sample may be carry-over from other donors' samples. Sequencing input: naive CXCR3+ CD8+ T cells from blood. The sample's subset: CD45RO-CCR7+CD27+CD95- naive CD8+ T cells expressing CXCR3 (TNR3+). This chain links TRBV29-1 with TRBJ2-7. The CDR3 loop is CSVFRSNSYEQYF.